These 8 T cell receptor beta chains were all obtained from the same sample, sequenced in a study of early stage breast cancer tumors. Sequencing was performed with immunoSEQ multiplex PCR; in TCRdb, only in-frame clones are kept and a portion is missing. The data show around 48,000 clones, around 90% seen once. The sample comprised blood. All receptors come from a person aged 70 to 85 with breast cancer.

The gene calls are TRBV19 and TRBJ2-3; D uncertain. This CDR3 is 12 amino acids long. The V and J ends lost 4 bases and 3 bases respectively, with 5 bases between them. Germline lookup yields CDR1 LNHDA and CDR2 SQIVND (reference sequence). The CDR3 DNA reads TGTGCCAGTAGTACCTCGACAGATACGCAGTATTTT. Amino acid sequence: CASSTSTDTQYF. The entire variable domain, with the rest obtained from reference TRBV19 and TRBJ2-3, is as follows: DGGITQSPKYLFRKEGQNVTLSCEQNLNHDAMYWYRQDPGQGLRLIYYSQIVNDFQKGDIAEGYSVSREKKESFPLTVTSAQKNPTAFYLCASSTSTDTQYFGPGTRLTVL.

The rearrangement joins TRBV7-2 to TRBJ2-3; 8 bases match TRBD2. This CDR3 comprises 14 residues. The V gene end was trimmed by 5 bases and the J gene end by 5 bases; junction bases not matched to a gene: 6. Looked up from germline, CDR1 is SGHTA and CDR2 is FQGNSA. The CDR3, as DNA: TGTGCCAGCAGCCTCGGGACTAGTTTAGATACGCAGTATTTT. As protein: CASSLGTSLDTQYF.

This clone has just a few counts. The V and J genes are TRBV2 and TRBJ2-5; D is perhaps TRBD2 (6 bases). V shed 8 bases and J shed 5 bases, with 9 bases lying between them. This CDR3 contains 11 residues. CDR1 SNHLY and CDR2 FYNNEI come from the germline V gene. Here the CDR3 DNA reads TGTGCCAGCGGCGGGGAGGAGACCCAGTACTTC. Translated, it gives CASGGEETQYF. The full variable domain, with the rest looked up from reference TRBV2 and TRBJ2-5, is EPEVTQTPSHQVTQMGQEVILRCVPISNHLYFYWYRQILGQKVEFLVSFYNNEISEKSEIFDDQFSVERPDGSNFTLKIRSTKLEDSAMYFCASGGEETQYFGPGTRLLVL.

This clone has only one observation. The chain recombines TRBV29-1 with TRBJ2-3, with 8 bases aligning to TRBD2. The junction had 11 bases not matched to a gene; V was cut back by 6 bases and J by 6 bases. Germline assignment: CDR1 SQVTM and CDR2 ANQGSEA. The CDR3 contains 14 residues. CDR3 loop: CSVGRLGGGDTQYF. The CDR3 nucleotides read TGCAGCGTGGGGAGACTAGGCGGGGGGGATACGCAGTATTTT.

The rearrangement links TRBV5-4 to TRBJ2-1; D perhaps matches TRBD2 (6 bases). The CDR3 is made up of 15 amino acids. The V gene's germline CDR1 is SGHNT and CDR2 YYREEE (reference sequence). V lost 0 bases and J 1 base, leaving 8 bases between the germline ends. In DNA, the CDR3 is TGTGCCAGCAGCTTGGGCGGGGAGTCCTACAATGAGCAGTTCTTC. This codes for CASSLGGESYNEQFF.

The chain couples TRBV11-2 to TRBJ2-1, with TRBD1 matching 7 bases. V shed 3 bases, J shed 4 bases, and the junction held 6 bases outside the gene matches. CDR3 length equals 15 residues. Per the germline V gene, CDR1 is SGHAT and CDR2 is FQNNGV. Here the CDR3 reads CASSLGRQGYNEQFF. CDR3 nucleotides: TGTGCCAGCAGCTTGGGACGACAGGGATACAATGAGCAGTTCTTC.

CDR3 DNA: TGTGCCAGCAGCCCCAACTTCGACAGGAATACTGGTGGCTACACCTTC. Encoded protein: CASSPNFDRNTGGYTF. The rearrangement links TRBV5-4 to TRBJ1-2; D might be TRBD1 (6 bases). From germline, CDR1 is SGHNT and CDR2 YYREEE (reference sequence). Trimming took 4 bases from V and 7 from J, leaving 23 bases between them. The CDR3 is 16 residues long. The full variable domain, with the rest looked up from reference TRBV5-4 and TRBJ1-2, is ETGVTQSPTHLIKTRGQQVTLRCSSQSGHNTVSWYQQALGQGPQFIFQYYREEENGRGNFPPRFSGLQFPNYSSELNVNALELDDSALYLCASSPNFDRNTGGYTFGSGTRLTVV.

The chain couples TRBV4-3 to TRBJ1-2, with 7 bases that match TRBD1. The CDR3 loop spans 17 amino acids. Germline V gene sequence: CDR1 LGHNA, CDR2 YSLEER. J gave up 5 bases and V 0 bases, and 12 bases lay outside the gene matches. The CDR3 loop is CASSQDAVPRGIYGYTF. The DNA for the CDR3 is TGCGCCAGCAGCCAAGATGCCGTACCCAGGGGGATATATGGCTACACCTTC.